Listed here are 20 T cell receptor beta chains from one sample, sequenced in a study of T cell responses to AZD1222 COVID-19 vaccine. Measured with immunoSEQ multiplex PCR; TCRdb has only the in-frame clones, and not every one. The sample comprises about 160,000 clones, over 80% of which are singletons, and approximately 3.6% rests with the top ten. Sequencing was performed on peripheral blood, taken 28 days after the second AZD1222 dose. These receptors were taken from an adult who received the AZD1222 COVID-19 vaccine.

The chain uses TRBV24-1 and TRBJ2-5; maybe TRBD1 (5 bases). From germline, CDR1 is KGHDR and CDR2 SFDVKD. Trimming took off 7 bases at V and 5 bases at J, with 16 bases between the two ends. The CDR3 consists of 14 residues. The CDR3 loop reads CATSGRVADETQYF. For the CDR3, the DNA is TGTGCCACCAGCGGCAGGGTAGCCGACGAGACCCAGTACTTC.

V and J are TRBV7-6 and TRBJ1-1, with unresolved D. Per the germline V gene, CDR1 is SGHVS and CDR2 is FNYEAQ. This CDR3 is built from 13 residues. Trimming took off 3 bases at V and 4 bases at J, with 9 bases between the two ends. CDR3 in DNA: TGTGCCAGCAGCTTTGCGCTGAGCACTGAAGCTTTCTTT. Translation: CASSFALSTEAFF.

The chain uses TRBV5-1 and TRBJ2-1; 8 nucleotides line up with TRBD2. After removal of 2 bases from V and 1 base from J, the junction contained 20 bases not matched to a gene. Germline CDR1 reads SGHRS; CDR2 reads YFSETQ. The CDR3 covers 21 residues. CDR3 nucleotide sequence: TGCGCCAGCAGCTTAACAACCCCCGGCAGGACACTAGCGGAATCCTACAATGAGCAGTTCTTC. Translated, it gives CASSLTTPGRTLAESYNEQFF.

With regard to this clone: At the DNA level, this CDR3 is encoded by other sequences in the same sample as well. The V and J genes are TRBV19 and TRBJ1-1; tentatively, D is TRBD1 (5 bases). The CDR3 loop spans 13 amino acids. The germline CDR1 and CDR2 sequences are LNHDA and SQIVND (reference sequence). V dropped 3 bases and J dropped 3 bases, with 8 bases sitting between them. The CDR3 reads CASSIGGDTEAFF. The CDR3 nucleotides read TGTGCCAGTAGTATCGGGGGTGACACTGAAGCTTTCTTT.

The chain recombines TRBV5-1 with TRBJ2-3; D not certain. The CDR3 runs 14 residues. Between the trimmed V and J ends, which lost 3 bases and 0 bases, there was a span of 8 bases. Germline values: CDR1 SGHRS, CDR2 YFSETQ. CDR3 sequence (DNA): TGCGCCAGCAGCTCCCTTTTTAGCACAGATACGCAGTATTTT. It specifies CASSSLFSTDTQYF.

The V gene is TRBV7-3, the J gene TRBJ2-1; no reliable D call. Germline V gene sequence: CDR1 SGHTA, CDR2 FQGTGA. CDR3 length equals 11 residues. V lost 5 bases and J lost 10, with 9 bases in between. CDR3 in amino acids: CASSQVGEQFF. The CDR3 bases are TGTGCCAGCAGCCAAGTGGGAGAGCAGTTCTTC.

This chain connects TRBV30 to TRBJ2-5; D unclear. CDR1 is GTSNPN, CDR2 SVGIG, per germline (reference sequence). Between the trimmed V and J ends, which lost 1 base and 5 bases, there was a span of 11 bases. The CDR3 consists of 13 residues. CDR3 sequence (DNA): TGTGCCTGGAGTGCCTCGAGTCTGGAGACCCAGTACTTC. Translated: CAWSASSLETQYF.

The CDR3 region has the DNA TGTGCCAGCAGCTTGGGTGTAATCACAGATACGCAGTATTTT. This codes for CASSLGVITDTQYF. V gene TRBV5-5 combines with J gene TRBJ2-3, with D hard to call. Per germline, CDR1 SGHKS and CDR2 YYEKEE (reference sequence). V was shortened by 0 bases and J by 2 bases, with 7 bases between the two germline ends. The CDR3 loop spans 14 amino acids.

This chain uses TRBV2 with TRBJ1-4, with 10 bases that match TRBD1. Germline V gene lookup returns CDR1 SNHLY and CDR2 FYNNEI. This CDR3 is built from 18 residues. Trimming cost V 5 bases and J 5 bases; bases outside gene matches: 14. The CDR3: CASSRPGQGTLMNEKLFF. The CDR3 nucleotides are TGTGCCAGCAGTAGGCCGGGACAGGGGACGTTGATGAATGAAAAACTGTTTTTT.

The chain uses TRBV4-1 and TRBJ1-1; 7 bases align to TRBD1. The CDR3 runs 14 residues. The germline V gene has CDR1 MGHRA and CDR2 YSYEKL. Losses at the gene ends were 2 bases for V and 1 base for J; bases not matched to a gene: 1. DNA for the CDR3: TGCGCCAGCAGCCAACGGACAGGGAACACTGAAGCTTTCTTT. This translates into CASSQRTGNTEAFF.

The chain uses TRBV5-6 and TRBJ1-1, with D hard to call. V was shortened by 0 bases and J by 2 bases, with 5 bases between the two germline ends. Germline CDR1 reads SGHDT; CDR2 reads YYEEEE. The CDR3 totals 13 residues. CDR3 region: CASSLVRNTEAFF. The CDR3 DNA follows: TGTGCCAGCAGCTTGGTACGAAACACTGAAGCTTTCTTT.

The chain combines TRBV21-1 with TRBJ2-5; no DNA check was done on the table's D call, TRBD1. TRBV21-1 is tagged as a pseudogene. CDR3 size: 18 residues. The DNA of the CDR3 is TGTGCCAGCAACTCTGAGAGCACCGGGACAGGGGTTGAGGAGACCCAGTACTTC. Protein product: CASNSESTGTGVEETQYF.

The chain employs TRBV30 and TRBJ2-1; TRBD2 might be the D (7 bases). The germline V and J ends were trimmed by 8 bases and 3 bases, with 20 bases remaining between them. The CDR3 consists of 15 residues. CDR1 is GTSNPN and CDR2 is SVGIG in the germline V gene (reference sequence). The CDR3 DNA sequence: TGTGCCCGGGGATGGTTGGGGGGGCGCTACAATGAGCAGTTCTTC. Amino acids: CARGWLGGRYNEQFF.

A single count supports this clone. The chain is built from TRBV5-1 and TRBJ2-2; D tentatively fits TRBD1 or TRBD2 (5 bases each). Germline CDR1 SGHRS, CDR2 YFSETQ. This CDR3 contains 16 residues. The V end lost 0 bases, the J end lost 5 bases, and 14 bases lay between the germline ends. The DNA of the CDR3 is TGCGCCAGCAGCTTGGCTGGGGGACGAACGACCGGGGAGCTGTTTTTT. It specifies CASSLAGGRTTGELFF.

The rearrangement joins TRBV5-4 to TRBJ1-5; D perhaps matches TRBD1 (6 bases). V was trimmed by 4 bases and J by 2 bases, leaving 13 bases between them. Germline assignment: CDR1 SGHNT and CDR2 YYREEE (reference sequence). The CDR3 extends over 15 amino acids. The CDR3 sequence: CASSRGGGGNQPQHF. CDR3 coding DNA: TGTGCCAGCAGCAGAGGGGGAGGGGGCAATCAGCCCCAGCATTTT. Full variable domain (missing parts from reference TRBV5-4 and TRBJ1-5): ETGVTQSPTHLIKTRGQQVTLRCSSQSGHNTVSWYQQALGQGPQFIFQYYREEENGRGNFPPRFSGLQFPNYSSELNVNALELDDSALYLCASSRGGGGNQPQHFGDGTRLSIL.

The gene calls are TRBV3-1 (or the pseudogene TRBV3-2) and TRBJ1-2; 8 bases fit TRBD1. This CDR3 has 16 amino acids. Germline CDR1 reads LGHDT; CDR2 reads YNNKEL (reference sequence). The V gene end was trimmed by 3 bases and the J gene end by 3 bases; junction bases not matched to a gene: 9. As DNA, the CDR3 is TGTGCCAGCAGCCAGAGGACAGGGTGGTTTGACTATGGCTACACCTTC. It yields the protein CASSQRTGWFDYGYTF.

The chain employs TRBV7-2 and TRBJ1-2; D gene ambiguous. The germline V gene has CDR1 SGHTA and CDR2 FQGNSA. CDR3 size: 13 residues. With 1 base removed from V and 2 bases from J, the gap between germline ends came to 5 bases. The CDR3 loop reads CASSLEPNYGYTF. The CDR3 DNA follows: TGTGCCAGCAGCTTAGAACCAAACTATGGCTACACCTTC.

The V call is TRBV2, the J call TRBJ2-2, with D possibly being TRBD1 or TRBD2 (5 bases each). The length of the CDR3 is 15 residues. Per germline, CDR1 SNHLY and CDR2 FYNNEI. The V end was cut by 6 bases, the J end by 0 bases, with 11 bases between. The CDR3 sequence is CASSYGAANTGELFF. Written as DNA, the CDR3 is TGTGCCAGCAGCTACGGGGCCGCGAACACCGGGGAGCTGTTTTTT.

The chain recombines TRBV10-3 with TRBJ2-2; 9 bases agree with TRBD1. CDR1 is ENHRY, CDR2 SYGVKD, per germline. After removal of 2 bases from V and 0 bases from J, the junction contained 4 bases not matched to a gene. The CDR3 extends over 17 amino acids. CDR3: CAISETRQGANTGELFF. The CDR3 DNA reads TGTGCCATCAGTGAGACTAGACAGGGGGCGAACACCGGGGAGCTGTTTTTT.

The gene calls are TRBV7-2 and TRBJ2-7, with 7 bases lining up with TRBD1. J lost 3 bases, V lost 5 bases, and 4 bases had no gene match. CDR1 SGHTA and CDR2 FQGNSA come from the germline V gene. The CDR3 covers 13 residues. CDR3 bases: TGTGCCAGCAGCCCGACAGGGTTCTACGAGCAGTACTTC. Protein: CASSPTGFYEQYF. Drawing the rest from reference TRBV7-2 and TRBJ2-7, the complete variable domain is GAGVSQSPSNKVTEKGKDVELRCDPISGHTALYWYRQSLGQGLEFLIYFQGNSAPDKSGLPSDRFSAERTGGSVSTLTIQRTQQEDSAVYLCASSPTGFYEQYFGPGTRLTVT.